This TCR beta chain is drawn from a study of control samples from healthy donors and cancer patients. Data came from immunoSEQ multiplex PCR; TCRdb stores just in-frame clones and leaves some out. The table includes about 80,000 clones, less than 90% detected once. Germline loops: CDR1 MDHEN, CDR2 SYDVKM. V lost 4 bases, J lost 5 bases, and 17 bases lay in between. The CDR3 contains 15 residues. The chain is built from TRBV28 and TRBJ2-5; D is possibly TRBD2 (5 bases). Sequenced sample: blood. The receptor comes from a woman in her fifties or sixties in good health. CDR3: CASSSPGRGRETQYF. CDR3 nucleotides: TGTGCCAGCAGTTCCCCAGGCCGGGGAAGGGAGACCCAGTACTTC.